This T cell receptor beta chain was captured in a study of regulatory T cells in long-lasting Graves disease. The wider study: Graves' patients who were just diagnosed had used antithyroid drugs for under 3 months. Study conclusions and caveats: Whereas new patients shared roughly 910 public clonotypes, persistent patients shared more, at a few thousand.

Arm-PCR of CDR3 regions and iRepertoire HTBI primers were the basis on which TCR beta libraries were built. TCRdb called the multiplex PCR reads again in MiXCR, with one record for every CDR3 protein. Among 350,000 to 500,000 distinct CDR3 sequences listed, about 15% were seen once. The CDR3 extends over 13 amino acids. The germline V gene has CDR1 MNHEY and CDR2 SVGEGT. With 0 bases removed from V and 6 bases from J, the gap between germline ends came to 6 bases. This clonotype was picked up many times. The antigen remains undetermined. Time point indicated: newly diagnosed GD, antithyroid drugs for less than 3 months. The TCR library was prepared using RNA isolated from PBMCs. About 9.2 milliliters of peripheral blood were taken and placed in EDTA tubes. The same data also went into a second study, on T cells in Graves' hyperthyroidism and ophthalmopathy.

The TCR was taken from a woman aged 25-40 years with Graves disease. The gene calls are TRBV6-2 or TRBV6-3 and TRBJ2-1; D gene uncertain. The specimen was peripheral blood mononuclear cells (PBMCs), collected at new diagnosis, from a patient treated with antithyroid drugs. The CDR3 DNA reads as TGTGCCAGCAGTTACTCGACGATCAATGAGCAGTTCTTC. Protein: CASSYSTINEQFF.